This T cell receptor (beta chain) was recorded in a study of cytomegalovirus exposure and HLA in healthy donors. There are 15 residues in the CDR3. The ends lost 4 bases at V and 5 bases at J; junction bases unmatched: 4. Per germline, CDR1 ENHRY and CDR2 SYGVKD. Study findings and constraints: Associated with cytomegalovirus, according to the listing, were approximately 160 TCR beta chains. Most TCR sequences were seen very rarely across donors, but some public TCRs occurred in many.

Assay: immunoSEQ multiplex PCR; the TCRdb copy retains only in-frame clones and omits some. The sample includes over 200,000 clones, around 91% of them seen just once. In the case of this clone: Antigen unknown.

The V gene is TRBV10-3, the J gene TRBJ2-1; 11 bases map to TRBD2. Sequenced material: PBMCs. This sequence originates from a woman aged 18-29 years in good health and CMV-seronegative. The CDR3 protein is CAISGLAGGDNEQFF. CDR3 in DNA: TGTGCCATCAGTGGGCTAGCGGGGGGCGACAATGAGCAGTTCTTC.